The sequence of this T cell receptor (beta chain) was determined in a study of shared clonotypes between healthy human individuals. It was at deep level that the assay was run. Data came from immunoSEQ multiplex PCR; TCRdb stores just in-frame clones and leaves some out. The top ten hold about 1.5% of the sample, which has approximately 940,000 clones, over 60% seen once. The donor cohort consisted entirely of Caucasian adults residing in Nashville, Tennessee. Overall study findings and caveats: A handful of donors showed sharing of 4.5% to 5% of naive CD4 clonotypes. Among donors, the sharing of clonotypes was expected to be influenced by sequencing depth.

About this clone itself: The antigen is unknown. The sample has other DNA sequences that encode this CDR3 too.

V was clipped by 3 bases and J by 3 bases, with 5 bases between them. This CDR3 is 12 amino acids long. CDR1 and CDR2 from the germline V gene are SGHNT and YYREEE (reference sequence). This receptor was identified in a man younger than 35 in good health. V and J are TRBV5-4 and TRBJ2-3; unclear D gene. Specimen: memory CD4+ T cells sorted from blood. The subset: CD45RA-negative fraction. CDR3 sequence reads: CASSSGTDTQYF. DNA for the CDR3: TGTGCCAGCAGCTCCGGTACAGATACGCAGTATTTT.